These 27 T cell receptor beta chains were all obtained from the same sample, sequenced in a study of cytomegalovirus exposure and HLA in healthy donors. It was with 60 Vbeta and 13 Jbeta primers that the PCR ran. Sequencing was performed with immunoSEQ multiplex PCR; in TCRdb, only in-frame clones are kept and a portion is missing. Of roughly 110,000 clones in the sample, more than 70% were seen once. The sequencing input was PBMCs. The receptor set was obtained from a young man in good health and CMV-seronegative.

The rearrangement joins TRBV29-1 to TRBJ2-7; the match to TRBD2 covers 12 bases. Germline assignment: CDR1 SQVTM and CDR2 ANQGSEA. This CDR3 is 16 amino acids long. V shed 1 base, J shed 2 bases, and the junction held 6 bases outside the gene matches. DNA for the CDR3: TGCAGCGTTGAAGTTCCCCTAGCGGGAGGGCCCTACGAGCAGTACTTC. As protein: CSVEVPLAGGPYEQYF.

The genes are TRBV6-1 and TRBJ1-5, with D maybe TRBD1 (5 bases). Germline CDR1 MNHNS, CDR2 SASEGT. The CDR3 length is 13 residues. V was clipped by 7 bases and J by 10 bases, with 17 bases between them. The CDR3 region has the DNA TGTGCCAGCACCGAGCAGGGCACGAATCCCCAGCATTTT. Translating gives CASTEQGTNPQHF.

This chain joins TRBV4-1 and TRBJ2-5; a possible D gene is TRBD2 (5 bases). Trimming stripped 1 base from V and 4 bases from J, with 19 bases between. The CDR3 length is 17 residues. CDR1 MGHRA and CDR2 YSYEKL come from the germline V gene. DNA of the CDR3: TGCGCCAGCAGCCAAGGTGAGGACTTGAACGGAAGAGAGACCCAGTACTTC. Its protein product is CASSQGEDLNGRETQYF.

This chain uses TRBV19 with TRBJ1-5; 9 positions match TRBD1. The V gene's germline CDR1 is LNHDA and CDR2 SQIVND (reference sequence). This CDR3 spans 17 amino acids. Trimming at V came to 4 bases and at J to 0 bases, leaving 7 bases not matched to a gene. CDR3 sequence: CASSKGQGGGSNQPQHF. In DNA, the CDR3 is TGTGCCAGTAGTAAGGGACAGGGAGGCGGTAGCAATCAGCCCCAGCATTTT.

The gene calls are TRBV28 and TRBJ1-2, with 7 bases fitting TRBD1. J lost 7 bases, V lost 5 bases, and 13 bases had no gene match. This CDR3 spans 15 amino acids. CDR1 and CDR2 from the germline V gene are MDHEN and SYDVKM. CDR3 nucleotide sequence: TGTGCCAGCAGTACCACACCCGCGACAGGGTTTGGCTACACCTTC. The encoded protein is CASSTTPATGFGYTF.

The chain joins TRBV28 to TRBJ2-7, with 8 nucleotides matching TRBD1. V shed 7 bases and J 0 bases; nucleotides not matched to a gene: 8. The CDR3 length is 15 residues. Germline V gene lookup returns CDR1 MDHEN and CDR2 SYDVKM. For the CDR3, the DNA is TGTGCCAGCAATGGGGACAGGATGACCTCCTACGAGCAGTACTTC. This sequence encodes CASNGDRMTSYEQYF.

The gene calls are TRBV10-3 and TRBJ1-5; D not certain. CDR1 is ENHRY, CDR2 SYGVKD, per germline. V lost 3 bases and J 5 bases, leaving 8 bases between the germline ends. CDR3 length equals 13 residues. The CDR3 here is CAISEDTYQPQHF. The CDR3 coding sequence is TGTGCCATCAGTGAAGACACATATCAGCCCCAGCATTTT.

This chain connects TRBV6-6 to TRBJ2-1, with 9 bases lining up with TRBD2. The CDR3 has 15 residues. Per the germline V gene, CDR1 is MNHNY and CDR2 is SVGAGI (reference sequence). J lost 4 bases, V lost 6 bases, and 7 bases had no gene match. CDR3 sequence (DNA): TGTGCCAGCAGGGGGGGGCTAGCGGGATACAATGAGCAGTTCTTC. Residues: CASRGGLAGYNEQFF.

J is TRBJ2-3 and V is TRBV5-1, with no clear D. This CDR3 contains 14 residues. Germline values: CDR1 SGHRS, CDR2 YFSETQ. V was shortened by 0 bases and J by 2 bases, with 7 bases between the two germline ends. DNA of the CDR3: TGCGCCAGCAGCTTGGGGCAGGACACAGATACGCAGTATTTT. This codes for CASSLGQDTDTQYF.

The rearrangement joins TRBV7-9 to TRBJ1-1; 7 bases are a match to TRBD1. The germline gives CDR1 SEHNR, CDR2 FQNEAQ (reference sequence). This CDR3 is built from 17 residues. The V gene end was trimmed by 1 base and the J gene end by 4 bases; junction bases not matched to a gene: 12. This chain's CDR3 is CASSLGGTVNLGTEAFF. CDR3 coding DNA: TGTGCCAGCAGCTTAGGGGGGACAGTGAACCTGGGCACTGAAGCTTTCTTT.

On this clone: A much larger clonotype is one base distant, so this may be a read error. This CDR3 fails to terminate in the conserved phenylalanine or tryptophan, so it likely reflects a read error. The rearrangement joins TRBV5-4 to TRBJ1-1; no clear D. Germline V gene data show CDR1 as SGHNT and CDR2 as YYREEE (reference sequence). This CDR3 comprises 11 residues. The V end lost 4 bases, the J end lost 5 bases, and 6 bases lay between the germline ends. The CDR3 bases are TGTGCCAGCAGCGGCGGGACTGAAGCTTTCTCT. Protein product: CASSGGTEAFS.

The chain joins TRBV28 to TRBJ1-4; 7 bases agree with TRBD1. The CDR3 length is 14 residues. The V segment lost 2 bases and the J segment 6 bases; nucleotides outside the gene matches: 3. Germline V gene sequence: CDR1 MDHEN, CDR2 SYDVKM. CDR3 nucleotide sequence: TGTGCCAGCAGTTTAGAGGGGGCCTATGAAAAACTGTTTTTT. It specifies CASSLEGAYEKLFF.

This clone has a handful of counts. V usage is TRBV21-1 and J usage is TRBJ2-7; the DNA was not used to check the table's D call, TRBD1. TRBV21-1 is marked as a pseudogene. CDR3 length: 16 residues. CDR3 coding DNA: TGTGCCAGCAGCAAAGTTCGCCAGGGGCCTTCCTACGAGCAGTACTTC. Translated, it gives CASSKVRQGPSYEQYF.

In its sample, this clone was seen once. The J gene is TRBJ2-1, the V gene TRBV6-5; TRBD2 matches 8 bases. Per germline, CDR1 MNHEY and CDR2 SVGAGI. The CDR3 is 15 amino acids. V was clipped by 0 bases and J by 4 bases; unmatched bases: 2. The CDR3 coding sequence is TGTGCCAGCAGTTACTCCGGGACTAGATACAATGAGCAGTTCTTC. The encoded protein is CASSYSGTRYNEQFF.

The rearrangement uses TRBV7-9 and TRBJ2-6, with 8 bases lining up with TRBD1. Looked up from germline, CDR1 is SEHNR and CDR2 is FQNEAQ (reference sequence). The ends lost 7 bases at V and 3 bases at J; junction bases unmatched: 8. The CDR3 is 16 residues long. CDR3 nucleotide sequence: TGTGCCAGCACCCGGGCAGGGGGCGGTGGGGCCAACGTCCTGACTTTC. Amino acid sequence: CASTRAGGGGANVLTF.

This sequence joins TRBV11-2 and TRBJ1-2; D is unresolved. Trimming shortened V by 2 bases and J by 4 bases, and 26 bases separated the two germline ends. The CDR3 spans 19 residues. Germline assignment: CDR1 SGHAT and CDR2 FQNNGV. CDR3 nucleotide sequence: TGTGCCAGCAGCTTACCTCGGGGATTTGGTGGCAGCCAGATCTATGGCTACACCTTC. Amino acids: CASSLPRGFGGSQIYGYTF. Drawing the rest from reference TRBV11-2 and TRBJ1-2, the complete variable domain is EAGVAQSPRYKIIEKRQSVAFWCNPISGHATLYWYQQILGQGPKLLIQFQNNGVVDDSQLPKDRFSAERLKGVDSTLKIQPAKLEDSAVYLCASSLPRGFGGSQIYGYTFGSGTRLTVV.

The V call is TRBV27, the J call TRBJ1-4, with 7 bases that match TRBD1. Trimming took 5 bases from V and 1 from J; bases not matched to a gene: 4. CDR3 length equals 15 residues. The germline V gene encodes CDR1 MNHEY and CDR2 SMNVEV (reference sequence). The CDR3 DNA reads as TGTGCCAGCAGTAGCCCAGGGGGAACTAATGAAAAACTGTTTTTT. Its translation: CASSSPGGTNEKLFF.

This clone was counted between two and nine times. The genes are TRBV19 and TRBJ2-1; 11 nucleotides match TRBD2. The CDR3 covers 19 residues. Per the germline V gene, CDR1 is LNHDA and CDR2 is SQIVND (reference sequence). Unmatched junction bases numbered 11, after V lost 4 bases and J lost 0 bases. The DNA for the CDR3 is TGTGCCAGTAGTACTTCACTAGCGGGAGCGTCCCGCTCCTACAATGAGCAGTTCTTC. This codes for CASSTSLAGASRSYNEQFF.

The chain joins TRBV6-5 to TRBJ2-3; the D is unclear. This CDR3 is 14 amino acids long. V lost 6 bases to trimming and J lost 1 base, with 11 bases between them. Germline CDR1 is MNHEY and CDR2 is SVGAGI. CDR3 in DNA: TGTGCCAGCAGGAGAGGATCTGGCACAGATACGCAGTATTTT. Its translation: CASRRGSGTDTQYF.

V usage is TRBV27 and J usage is TRBJ2-5; possible D gene TRBD2, 5 bases. CDR1 and CDR2 from the germline V gene are MNHEY and SMNVEV (reference sequence). Trimming left V 3 bases short and J 1 base short, with 6 bases between. This CDR3 is built from 13 residues. CDR3 nucleotide sequence: TGTGCCAGCAGTTTGGACTTCCAAGAGACCCAGTACTTC. Translation: CASSLDFQETQYF.

This chain connects TRBV10-3 to TRBJ2-3; 8 nucleotides agree with TRBD1. V was clipped by 2 bases and J by 1 base; unmatched bases: 2. This CDR3 has 15 amino acids. CDR1 is ENHRY, CDR2 SYGVKD, per germline. In DNA, the CDR3 is TGTGCCATCAGTGAGAACAGGGGGGGCACAGATACGCAGTATTTT. This gives the protein CAISENRGGTDTQYF.

The V call is TRBV28, the J call TRBJ1-2; TRBD1 matches 8 bases. CDR3 size: 12 residues. V shed 7 bases, J shed 8 bases, and the junction held 6 bases outside the gene matches. Looked up from germline, CDR1 is MDHEN and CDR2 is SYDVKM. The CDR3 protein is CASKTGAEGYTF. For the CDR3, the DNA is TGTGCCAGCAAGACAGGGGCCGAAGGCTACACCTTC.

Only a few counts were recorded for this clone. The chain links TRBV5-1 to TRBJ2-5; no definite D call. The CDR3 length is 14 residues. Per germline, CDR1 SGHRS and CDR2 YFSETQ. V was cut by 4 bases and J by 2 bases, with 12 bases left in between. The CDR3 loop reads CASSQDWMQETQYF. DNA of the CDR3: TGCGCCAGCAGCCAAGACTGGATGCAAGAGACCCAGTACTTC.

V usage is TRBV30 and J usage is TRBJ1-1; perhaps TRBD1 as D (5 bases). Germline V gene data show CDR1 as GTSNPN and CDR2 as SVGIG (reference sequence). V lost 3 bases to trimming and J lost 1 base, with 12 bases between them. This CDR3 has 14 residues. DNA of the CDR3: TGTGCCTGGAGACCCATGACAGAGAACACTGAAGCTTTCTTT. Residues: CAWRPMTENTEAFF.

This clone was seen a few times. This chain connects TRBV5-4 to TRBJ1-4; 7 bases align to TRBD1. The CDR3 consists of 14 residues. CDR1 SGHNT and CDR2 YYREEE come from the germline V gene (reference sequence). After removal of 4 bases from V and 5 bases from J, the junction contained 5 bases not matched to a gene. The CDR3 loop is CASSRQGLNEKLFF. In DNA form, the CDR3 reads TGTGCCAGCAGCCGACAGGGCCTGAATGAAAAACTGTTTTTT.

This clone was counted only a few times. The CDR3 sequence is CASGAGEDAGANVLTF. CDR3 sequence (DNA): TGTGCCAGCGGGGCAGGGGAAGACGCTGGGGCCAACGTCCTGACTTTC. The chain is built from TRBV5-5 and TRBJ2-6; possible D gene TRBD1, 6 bases. The CDR3 runs to 16 residues. The V end was cut by 7 bases, the J end by 2 bases, with 16 bases between. Germline loops: CDR1 SGHKS, CDR2 YYEKEE (reference sequence).

J is TRBJ1-1 and V is TRBV27; tentatively, D is TRBD1 (6 bases). Germline loops: CDR1 MNHEY, CDR2 SMNVEV (reference sequence). Between the trimmed V and J ends, which lost 6 bases and 3 bases, there was a span of 23 bases. CDR3 length equals 17 residues. The CDR3 bases are TGTGCCAGCAGCTCGATGCGTACAGGGACTATGGACACTGAAGCTTTCTTT. Protein: CASSSMRTGTMDTEAFF.